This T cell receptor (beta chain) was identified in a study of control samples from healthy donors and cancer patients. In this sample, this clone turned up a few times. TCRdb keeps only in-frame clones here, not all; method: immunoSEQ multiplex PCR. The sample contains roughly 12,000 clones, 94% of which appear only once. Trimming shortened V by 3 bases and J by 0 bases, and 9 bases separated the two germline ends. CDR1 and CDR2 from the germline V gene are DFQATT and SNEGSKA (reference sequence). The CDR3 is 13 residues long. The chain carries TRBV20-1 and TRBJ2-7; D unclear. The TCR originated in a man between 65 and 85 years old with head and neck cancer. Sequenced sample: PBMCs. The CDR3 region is CSASITRSYEQYF. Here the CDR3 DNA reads TGCAGTGCTAGTATTACCCGCTCCTACGAGCAGTACTTC.